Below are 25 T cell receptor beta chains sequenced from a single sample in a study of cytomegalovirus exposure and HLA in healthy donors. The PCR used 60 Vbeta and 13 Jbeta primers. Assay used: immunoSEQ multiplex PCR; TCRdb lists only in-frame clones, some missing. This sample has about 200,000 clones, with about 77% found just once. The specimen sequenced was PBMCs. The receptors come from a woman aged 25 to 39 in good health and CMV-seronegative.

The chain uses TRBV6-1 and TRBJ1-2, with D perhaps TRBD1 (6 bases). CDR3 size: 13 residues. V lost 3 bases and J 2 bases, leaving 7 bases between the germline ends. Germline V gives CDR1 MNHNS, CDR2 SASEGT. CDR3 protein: CASSEGANYGYTF. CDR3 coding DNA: TGTGCCAGCAGTGAGGGGGCGAACTATGGCTACACCTTC.

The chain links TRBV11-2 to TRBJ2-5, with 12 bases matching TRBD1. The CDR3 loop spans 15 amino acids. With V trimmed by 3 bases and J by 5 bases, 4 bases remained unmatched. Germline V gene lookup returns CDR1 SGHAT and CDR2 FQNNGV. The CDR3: CASSFGTGGTETQYF. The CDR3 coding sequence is TGTGCCAGCAGCTTCGGGACAGGGGGCACGGAGACCCAGTACTTC.

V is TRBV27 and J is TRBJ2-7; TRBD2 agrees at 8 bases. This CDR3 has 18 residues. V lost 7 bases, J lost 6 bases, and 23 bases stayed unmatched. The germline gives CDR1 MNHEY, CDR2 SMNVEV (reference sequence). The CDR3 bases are TGTGCCAGCATTCAATCGCCGTCCTGGCTAGCGGGCTTCTTCGAGCAGTACTTC. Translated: CASIQSPSWLAGFFEQYF.

DNA of the CDR3: TGTGCCAGCAGCTCATCTACAGGAGACACTGAAGCTTTCTTT. It encodes CASSSSTGDTEAFF. This chain connects TRBV7-8 to TRBJ1-1; D is possibly TRBD1 (5 bases). The CDR3 runs to 14 residues. The germline CDR1 and CDR2 sequences are SGHVS and FQNEAQ. V was trimmed by 4 bases and J by 3 bases, leaving 12 bases between them. Complete variable domain (other parts from reference TRBV7-8 and TRBJ1-1): GAGVSQSPRYKVAKRGQDVALRCDPISGHVSLFWYQQALGQGPEFLTYFQNEAQLDKSGLPSDRFFAERPEGSVSTLKIQRTQQEDSAVYLCASSSSTGDTEAFFGQGTRLTVV.

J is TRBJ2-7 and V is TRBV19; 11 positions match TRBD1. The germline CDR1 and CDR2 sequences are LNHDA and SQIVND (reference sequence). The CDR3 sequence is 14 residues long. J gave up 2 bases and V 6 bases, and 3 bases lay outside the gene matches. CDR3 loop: CASSPDRGPYEQYF. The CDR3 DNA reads TGTGCCAGTAGCCCGGACAGGGGGCCCTACGAGCAGTACTTC. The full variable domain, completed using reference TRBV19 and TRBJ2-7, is DGGITQSPKYLFRKEGQNVTLSCEQNLNHDAMYWYRQDPGQGLRLIYYSQIVNDFQKGDIAEGYSVSREKKESFPLTVTSAQKNPTAFYLCASSPDRGPYEQYFGPGTRLTVT.

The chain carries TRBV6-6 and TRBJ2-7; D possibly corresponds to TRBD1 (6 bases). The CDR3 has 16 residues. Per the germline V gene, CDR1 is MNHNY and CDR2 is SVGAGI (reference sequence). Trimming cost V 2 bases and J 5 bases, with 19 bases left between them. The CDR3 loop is CASSYGVAAGADEQYF. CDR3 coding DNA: TGTGCCAGCAGTTACGGGGTCGCGGCAGGGGCCGACGAGCAGTACTTC.

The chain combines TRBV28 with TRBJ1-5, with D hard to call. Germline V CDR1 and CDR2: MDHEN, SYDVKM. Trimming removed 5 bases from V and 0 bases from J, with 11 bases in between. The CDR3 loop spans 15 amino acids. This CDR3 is CASSPRVSSNQPQHF. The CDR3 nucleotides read TGTGCCAGCAGTCCCCGGGTGAGTAGCAATCAGCCCCAGCATTTT.

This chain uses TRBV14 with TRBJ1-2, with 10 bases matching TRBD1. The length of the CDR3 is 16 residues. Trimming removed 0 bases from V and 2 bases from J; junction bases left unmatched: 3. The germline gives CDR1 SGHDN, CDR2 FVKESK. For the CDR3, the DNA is TGTGCCAGCAGCCAAGATCTGGGACAGGGGAACTATGGCTACACCTTC. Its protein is CASSQDLGQGNYGYTF.

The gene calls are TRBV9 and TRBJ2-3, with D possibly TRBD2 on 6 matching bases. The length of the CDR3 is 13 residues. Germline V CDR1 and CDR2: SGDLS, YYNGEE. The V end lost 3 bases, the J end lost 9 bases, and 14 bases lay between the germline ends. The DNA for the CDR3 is TGTGCCAGCAGCGCTCGGGCTGCGGGAACGCAGTATTTT. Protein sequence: CASSARAAGTQYF.

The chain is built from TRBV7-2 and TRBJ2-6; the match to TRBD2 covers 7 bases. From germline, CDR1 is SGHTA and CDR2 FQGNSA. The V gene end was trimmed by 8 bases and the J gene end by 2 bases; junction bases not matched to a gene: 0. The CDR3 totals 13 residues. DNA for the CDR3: TGTGCCAGCGGGGGGGCTGGGGCCAACGTCCTGACTTTC. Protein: CASGGAGANVLTF.

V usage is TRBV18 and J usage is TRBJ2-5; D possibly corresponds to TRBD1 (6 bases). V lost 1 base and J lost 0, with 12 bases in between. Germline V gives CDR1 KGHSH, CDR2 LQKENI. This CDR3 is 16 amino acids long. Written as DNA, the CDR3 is TGTGCCAGCTCACCACGGGACACAGCGTACCAAGAGACCCAGTACTTC. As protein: CASSPRDTAYQETQYF. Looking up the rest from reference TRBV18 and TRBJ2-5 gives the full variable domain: NAGVMQNPRHLVRRRGQEARLRCSPMKGHSHVYWYRQLPEEGLKFMVYLQKENIIDESGMPKERFSAEFPKEGPSILRIQQVVRGDSAAYFCASSPRDTAYQETQYFGPGTRLLVL.

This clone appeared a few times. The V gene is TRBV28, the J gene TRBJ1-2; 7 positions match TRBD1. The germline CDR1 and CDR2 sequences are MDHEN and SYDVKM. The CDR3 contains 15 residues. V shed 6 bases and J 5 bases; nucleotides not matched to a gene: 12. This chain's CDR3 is CASSTDRTFRYGYTF. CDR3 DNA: TGTGCCAGCAGCACGGACAGGACGTTTCGTTATGGCTACACCTTC.

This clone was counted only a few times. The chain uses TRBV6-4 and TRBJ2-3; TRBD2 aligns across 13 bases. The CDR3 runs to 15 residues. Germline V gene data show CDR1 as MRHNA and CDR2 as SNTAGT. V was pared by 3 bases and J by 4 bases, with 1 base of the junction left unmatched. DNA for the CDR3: TGTGCCAGCAGTGAACTAGCGGGGGGGCCAGATACGCAGTATTTT. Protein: CASSELAGGPDTQYF.

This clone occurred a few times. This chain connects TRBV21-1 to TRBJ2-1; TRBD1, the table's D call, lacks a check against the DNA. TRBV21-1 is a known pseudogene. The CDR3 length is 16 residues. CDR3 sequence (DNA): TGTGCCAGCAGCAAAAGAGAAGACAGAAACTACAATGAGCAGTTCTTC. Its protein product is CASSKREDRNYNEQFF.

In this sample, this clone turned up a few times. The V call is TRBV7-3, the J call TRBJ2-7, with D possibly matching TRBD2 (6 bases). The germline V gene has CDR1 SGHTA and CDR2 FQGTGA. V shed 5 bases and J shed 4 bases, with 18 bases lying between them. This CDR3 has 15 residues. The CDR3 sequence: CASSPGVGEGYEQYF. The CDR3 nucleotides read TGTGCCAGCAGCCCGGGGGTGGGGGAAGGGTACGAGCAGTACTTC. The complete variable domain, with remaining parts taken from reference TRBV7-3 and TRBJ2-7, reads GAGVSQTPSNKVTEKGKYVELRCDPISGHTALYWYRQSLGQGPEFLIYFQGTGAADDSGLPNDRFFAVRPEGSVSTLKIQRTERGDSAVYLCASSPGVGEGYEQYFGPGTRLTVT.

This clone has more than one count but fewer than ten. The CDR3 nucleotides are TGTGCCAGTAAGATGTCGTGGGGAGCCTACAATGAGCAGTTCTTC. It encodes CASKMSWGAYNEQFF. The chain combines TRBV19 with TRBJ2-1; weak D call: TRBD2 (5 bases). The CDR3 is 15 amino acids. The germline CDR1 and CDR2 sequences are LNHDA and SQIVND (reference sequence). Trimming shortened V by 7 bases and J by 2 bases, and 15 bases separated the two germline ends.

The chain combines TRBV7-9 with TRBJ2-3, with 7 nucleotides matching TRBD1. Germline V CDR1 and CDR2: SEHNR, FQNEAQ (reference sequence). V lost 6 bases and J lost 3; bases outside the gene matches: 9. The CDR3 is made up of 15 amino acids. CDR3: CASSRTGLVTDTQYF. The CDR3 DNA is TGTGCCAGCAGTCGGACAGGTCTTGTGACAGATACGCAGTATTTT.

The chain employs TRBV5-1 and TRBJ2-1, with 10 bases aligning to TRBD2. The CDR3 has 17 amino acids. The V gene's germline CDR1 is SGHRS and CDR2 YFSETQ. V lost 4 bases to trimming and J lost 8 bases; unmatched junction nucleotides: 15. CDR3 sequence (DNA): TGCGCCAGCAGCCCTCTAGCTGGGCTAGCGGGAGTCCATGAGCAGTTCTTC. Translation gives CASSPLAGLAGVHEQFF. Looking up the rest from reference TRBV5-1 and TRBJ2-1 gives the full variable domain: KAGVTQTPRYLIKTRGQQVTLSCSPISGHRSVSWYQQTPGQGLQFLFEYFSETQRNKGNFPGRFSGRQFSNSRSEMNVSTLELGDSALYLCASSPLAGLAGVHEQFFGPGTRLTVL.

CDR3 sequence: CASSPGTGPYEQYF. The CDR3 DNA follows: TGTGCCAGCAGCCCCGGGACAGGACCCTACGAGCAGTACTTC. The chain combines TRBV6-5 with TRBJ2-7, with 8 bases matching TRBD1. CDR1 is MNHEY and CDR2 is SVGAGI in the germline V gene. The ends lost 6 bases at V and 2 bases at J; junction bases unmatched: 6. The CDR3 runs 14 residues.

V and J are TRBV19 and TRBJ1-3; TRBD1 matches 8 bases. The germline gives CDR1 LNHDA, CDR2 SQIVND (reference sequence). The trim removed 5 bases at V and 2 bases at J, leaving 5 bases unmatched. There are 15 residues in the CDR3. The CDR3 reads CASSGDRQTGNTIYF. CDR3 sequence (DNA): TGTGCCAGTAGTGGGGACAGGCAAACTGGAAACACCATATATTTT.

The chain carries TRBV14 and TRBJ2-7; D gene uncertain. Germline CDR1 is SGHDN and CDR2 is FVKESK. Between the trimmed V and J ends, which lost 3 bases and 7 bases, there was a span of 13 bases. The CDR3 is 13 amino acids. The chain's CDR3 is CASSHQAAGEQYF. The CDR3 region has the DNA TGTGCCAGCAGCCACCAGGCCGCTGGGGAGCAGTACTTC.

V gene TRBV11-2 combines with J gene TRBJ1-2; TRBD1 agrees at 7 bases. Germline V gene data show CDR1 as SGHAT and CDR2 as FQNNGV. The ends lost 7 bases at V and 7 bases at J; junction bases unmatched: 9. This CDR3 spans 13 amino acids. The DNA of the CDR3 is TGTGCCAGCACCTCAGGGGGGACTAGTGGCTACACCTTC. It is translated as CASTSGGTSGYTF.

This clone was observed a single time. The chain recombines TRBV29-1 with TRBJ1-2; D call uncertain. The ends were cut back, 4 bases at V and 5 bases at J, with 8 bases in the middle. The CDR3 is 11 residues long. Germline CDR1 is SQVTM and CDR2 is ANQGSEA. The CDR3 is CSVGAAYGYTF. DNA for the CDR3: TGCAGCGTTGGGGCAGCTTATGGCTACACCTTC.

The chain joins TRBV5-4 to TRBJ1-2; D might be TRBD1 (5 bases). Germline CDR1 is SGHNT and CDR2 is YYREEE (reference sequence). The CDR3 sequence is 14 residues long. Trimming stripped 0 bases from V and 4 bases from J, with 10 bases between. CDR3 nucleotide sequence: TGTGCCAGCAGCTTGGACAGGCTCACCTATGGCTACACCTTC. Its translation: CASSLDRLTYGYTF.

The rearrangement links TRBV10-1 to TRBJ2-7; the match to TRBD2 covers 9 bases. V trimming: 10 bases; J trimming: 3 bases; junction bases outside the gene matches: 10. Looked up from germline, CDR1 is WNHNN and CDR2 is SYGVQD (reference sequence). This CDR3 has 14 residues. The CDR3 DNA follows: TGCGCCACCGGGGGGGCTAGCGGGGTCTACGAGCAGTACTTC. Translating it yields CATGGASGVYEQYF.